Each of the 7 T cell receptor beta chains below was sequenced from the same sample in a study of T cells in women clearing cervical HPV infection. The protocol was immunoSEQ multiplex PCR, while the TCRdb copy is restricted to in-frame clones and leaves out a portion. Recorded for this sample: 30,000 to 45,000 clones. Sequencing used blood buffy coat. Every receptor here comes from a woman between 18 and 69 years old with a cervical HPV16 infection that either progressed to CIN3+ or cleared (not recorded which).

As to this clone: Read data end 3 residues before the CDR3 end; the end is taken from the germline J gene. The chain carries TRBV30 and TRBJ1-1; TRBD1 matches at 8 bases. J lost 4 bases, V lost 4 bases, and 5 bases had no gene match. CDR1 and CDR2 (germline): GTSNPN, SVGIG (reference sequence). CDR3 length: 13 residues. CDR3 bases read: TGTGCCTGGACCCTCGACAGGGGCACTGAA. Amino acid sequence: CAWTLDRGTE. The whole CDR3 reads CAWTLDRGTEAFF.

Concerning this clone: Other DNA variants within this sample encode the same CDR3. Partial CDR3 DNA: TGTGCCATCAGCCGAGATACAGGGGGCTCTGGAAACACC. It codes for CAISRDTGGSGNT. The CDR3, in full, reads CAISRDTGGSGNTIYF. The chain recombines TRBV10-3 with TRBJ1-3; 8 bases align to TRBD1. The read finishes 3 residues shy of the CDR3 end, and the germline J gene is used to complete it. This CDR3 has 16 amino acids. Germline V gene lookup returns CDR1 ENHRY and CDR2 SYGVKD. Trimming removed 6 bases from V and 0 bases from J; junction bases left unmatched: 7.

Concerning this clone itself: The sequence runs out 3 residues before the end of the CDR3; the remainder is reconstructed from the germline J gene. The V and J genes are TRBV20-1 and TRBJ1-3; 7 nucleotides match TRBD1. Trimming took 6 bases from V and 0 from J; bases not matched to a gene: 5. The CDR3 runs 14 residues. Germline V gene lookup returns CDR1 DFQATT and CDR2 SNEGSKA (reference sequence). The CDR3 DNA, read in part, is TGCAGTGCGGAGGACAGGCTCTCTGGAAACACC. This sequence encodes CSAEDRLSGNT. The entire CDR3 protein is CSAEDRLSGNTIYF.

As for this clone: The CDR3 end falls 3 residues outside the read, so it is completed with the germline J gene. The rearrangement uses TRBV7-6 and TRBJ2-1, with 7 positions matching TRBD1. Germline CDR1 SGHVS, CDR2 FNYEAQ. CDR3 length equals 16 residues. The V and J ends lost 1 base and 1 base, in that order; junction bases with no gene match: 4. CDR3 DNA, as far as it was read: TGTGCCAGCAGCTTAGGGGCAGGGGGTTCCTACAATGAG. Translated: CASSLGAGGSYNE. The whole CDR3 sequence reads CASSLGAGGSYNEQFF.

With regard to this clone: Read coverage stops 3 residues before the CDR3 terminus; the germline J gene supplies the remainder. J is TRBJ1-4 and V is TRBV20-1; TRBD1 matches 9 bases. The V gene's germline CDR1 is DFQATT and CDR2 SNEGSKA (reference sequence). The CDR3 consists of 14 residues. CDR3 DNA, as far as it was read: TGCAGTGCTAGATTGGAACAGGGGGCTAAGAAA. It specifies CSARLEQGAKK. The whole CDR3 reads CSARLEQGAKKLFF.

For this clone: The observed sequence ends 3 residues before the CDR3 terminus, with the missing tail filled in from the germline J gene. This chain links TRBV19 with TRBJ1-2; D not resolved. V was pared by 6 bases and J by 2 bases, with 7 bases between. The V gene's germline CDR1 is LNHDA and CDR2 SQIVND (reference sequence). This CDR3 region has 12 residues. This CDR3 is CASSPQNYGYTF. The sequenced part of the CDR3 DNA is TGTGCCAGTAGCCCGCAGAACTATGGC.

Notes on this clone: The sequenced fragment ends 3 residues before the CDR3 boundary, so the rest is inferred from the germline J gene. The chain has TRBV27 and TRBJ2-2; D call uncertain. Germline-derived CDR1 and CDR2 are MNHEY and SMNVEV (reference sequence). The CDR3 is 13 residues long. The germline V and J ends were trimmed by 7 bases and 7 bases, with 13 bases remaining between them. CDR3 amino acids: CASTSQAGGELFF. The DNA read from the CDR3 is TGTGCCAGCACCTCTCAAGCAGGCGGGGAG.